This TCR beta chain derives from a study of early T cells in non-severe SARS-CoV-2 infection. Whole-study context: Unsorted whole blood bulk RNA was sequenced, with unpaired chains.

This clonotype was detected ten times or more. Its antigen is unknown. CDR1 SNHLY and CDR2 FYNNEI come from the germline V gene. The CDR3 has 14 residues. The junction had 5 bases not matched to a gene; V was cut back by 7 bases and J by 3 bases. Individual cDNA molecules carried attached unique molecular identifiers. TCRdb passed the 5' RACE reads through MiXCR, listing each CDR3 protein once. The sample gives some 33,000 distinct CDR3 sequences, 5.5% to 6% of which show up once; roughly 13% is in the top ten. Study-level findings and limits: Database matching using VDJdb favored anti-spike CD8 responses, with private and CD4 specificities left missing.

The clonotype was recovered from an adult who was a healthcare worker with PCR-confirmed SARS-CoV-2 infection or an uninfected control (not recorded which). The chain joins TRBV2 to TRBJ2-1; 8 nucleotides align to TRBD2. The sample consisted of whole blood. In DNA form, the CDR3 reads TGTGCCAGCAATCGGGGGGGCGTCTACAATGAGCAGTTCTTC. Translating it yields CASNRGGVYNEQFF.